These 16 T cell receptor beta chains share one sample of origin, sequenced in a study of T cells in Graves' hyperthyroidism and ophthalmopathy. The source material, RNA transcripts, was used to amplify TCR beta CDR3 regions. An initial round of RT-PCR targeting the TCR CDR3 relied on the HTBI primer set. TCRdb reprocessed the multiplex PCR reads with MiXCR, giving one entry per CDR3 protein. This sample carries more than 500,000 distinct CDR3 sequences, around 16% of them seen once, and the ten largest clones take 25% to 30%. Sequencing was done on a sample of blood. Receptors originate from a woman aged 25 to 45 with Graves' ophthalmopathy.

This clonotype was counted a few times. This chain uses TRBV29-1 with TRBJ2-2; the match to TRBD1 covers 7 bases. Germline CDR1 is SQVTM and CDR2 is ANQGSEA. Trimming removed 6 bases from V and 2 bases from J; junction bases left unmatched: 3. The CDR3 covers 13 residues. In nucleotides, the CDR3 is TGCAGCGTAGACAGGGATAACACCGGGGAGCTGTTTTTT. This codes for CSVDRDNTGELFF.

This clonotype turned up a few times. CDR3 nucleotides: TGTGCCAGGGCCGTCGGTGAGCAGTTCTTC. It specifies CARAVGEQFF. The genes are TRBV15 and TRBJ2-1, with D hard to call. Trimming left V 10 bases short and J 9 bases short, with 10 bases between. From germline, CDR1 is LNHNV and CDR2 YYDKDF (reference sequence). CDR3 size: 10 residues.

V and J are TRBV20-1 and TRBJ2-1, with 13 bases aligning to TRBD2. Germline trimming cut 5 bases from V and 8 bases from J; bases unmatched to any gene: 6. This CDR3 has 14 amino acids. Germline V gene sequence: CDR1 DFQATT, CDR2 SNEGSKA (reference sequence). The CDR3 is CSAPTSGGWDEQFF. The CDR3 bases are TGCAGTGCTCCGACTAGCGGGGGGTGGGATGAGCAGTTCTTC.

The sample holds a few counts of this clonotype. The V and J genes are TRBV7-3 and TRBJ2-1; 11 nucleotides agree with TRBD2. V shed 1 base, J shed 5 bases, and the junction held 4 bases outside the gene matches. CDR1 is SGHTA, CDR2 FQGTGA, per germline. CDR3 length: 16 residues. The CDR3 bases are TGTGCCAGCAGCTTAAATCCGGGACTAGCGGACAATGAGCAGTTCTTC. Translated, it gives CASSLNPGLADNEQFF.

The table lists this clonotype with many counts. J is TRBJ2-2 and V is TRBV6-1, with a weak D call TRBD1 (5 bases). Germline V CDR1 and CDR2: MNHNS, SASEGT. The length of the CDR3 is 14 residues. Trimming cost V 3 bases and J 7 bases, with 12 bases left between them. The CDR3 protein is CASSDQGSHGELFF. The CDR3 DNA reads TGTGCCAGCAGTGACCAGGGATCCCACGGGGAGCTGTTTTTT.

There are many counts of this clonotype. The chain recombines TRBV20-1 with TRBJ1-2; TRBD1 matches 7 bases. Germline CDR1 is DFQATT and CDR2 is SNEGSKA (reference sequence). CDR3 length equals 15 residues. J gave up 3 bases and V 6 bases, and 13 bases lay outside the gene matches. CDR3 region: CSAAGQEGVDYGYTF. The CDR3, as DNA: TGCAGTGCCGCAGGACAGGAGGGAGTGGACTATGGCTACACCTTC.

This clonotype was seen repeatedly, ten times or more. The gene calls are TRBV3-1 and TRBJ2-1, with no clear D. This CDR3 is 14 amino acids long. CDR1 is LGHDT, CDR2 YNNKEL, per germline (reference sequence). Between the trimmed V and J ends, which lost 5 bases and 3 bases, there was a span of 11 bases. The CDR3 sequence is CASSVLSVYNEQFF. In DNA form, the CDR3 reads TGTGCCAGCAGCGTCTTAAGCGTCTACAATGAGCAGTTCTTC.

The table lists this clonotype with a few counts. The chain has TRBV12-3 or TRBV12-4 and TRBJ2-2; 11 bases align to TRBD2. This CDR3 contains 18 residues. With V trimmed by 3 bases and J by 6 bases, 12 bases remained unmatched. The CDR3 nucleotides read TGTGCCAGCAGTTTGTATGTAGCGGGAGGGTTCGGGGCCGGGGAGCTGTTTTTT. This gives the protein CASSLYVAGGFGAGELFF.

This clonotype was observed many times. The gene calls are TRBV28 and TRBJ2-5; the match to TRBD2 covers 8 bases. Trimming cost V 9 bases and J 5 bases; bases outside gene matches: 11. The CDR3 runs 14 residues. Germline loops: CDR1 MDHEN, CDR2 SYDVKM. CDR3 region: CASSSGSSSETQYF. The DNA for the CDR3 is TGTGCCAGTTCGAGCGGGAGCTCTTCGGAGACCCAGTACTTC.

The table lists this clonotype with many counts. This chain connects TRBV12-3 or TRBV12-4 to TRBJ2-5; a possible D gene is TRBD1 (5 bases). The CDR3 is made up of 14 amino acids. Trimming removed 0 bases at V and 3 bases at J, with 8 bases between. CDR3 coding DNA: TGTGCCAGCAGTTTAGCAGGGGTCGAAGAGACCCAGTACTTC. Translation gives CASSLAGVEETQYF.

This clonotype was seen many times. The rearrangement joins TRBV7-9 to TRBJ2-7, with a tentative D call TRBD1 (6 bases). Germline CDR1 is SEHNR and CDR2 is FQNEAQ (reference sequence). The CDR3 length is 17 residues. Trimming pared 5 bases from V and 7 bases from J, leaving 27 bases between. CDR3 amino acids: CASSPPGWDTHTVEQYF. CDR3 nucleotides: TGTGCCAGCAGCCCCCCGGGGTGGGACACTCATACGGTGGAGCAGTACTTC.

This clonotype appeared a few times. A junction end diverges from the germline sequence, so it may reflect a read error. The chain is built from TRBV7-9 and TRBJ2-7; 8 nucleotides line up with TRBD1. There are 14 residues in the CDR3. CDR1 is SEHNR, CDR2 FQNEAQ, per germline (reference sequence). CDR3 loop: CASSQDRATYGQYF. CDR3 nucleotides: TGTGCCAGCAGCCAGGACAGGGCAACCTACGGGCAGTACTTC.

This clonotype was observed at least ten times. In DNA, the CDR3 is TGCGCCAGCAGCTTGGCAGGGGAAACGGGCGAGCAGTACTTC. This translates into CASSLAGETGEQYF. The rearrangement joins TRBV5-1 to TRBJ2-7; D might be TRBD1 (6 bases). The CDR3 runs to 14 residues. Per germline, CDR1 SGHRS and CDR2 YFSETQ. V lost 0 bases, J lost 6 bases, and 13 bases lay in between.

This clonotype was picked up many times. The chain has TRBV28 and TRBJ1-2, with D perhaps TRBD1 (5 bases). In germline, CDR1 is MDHEN, CDR2 SYDVKM. Between the trimmed V and J ends, which lost 1 base and 9 bases, there was a span of 12 bases. This CDR3 spans 13 amino acids. CDR3 amino acids: CASSLSEGTSYTF. The CDR3, as DNA: TGTGCCAGCAGTTTATCCGAAGGGACCAGCTACACCTTC.

This clonotype has a handful of counts. The chain has TRBV7-2 and TRBJ2-4; TRBD2 might be the D (7 bases). Germline assignment: CDR1 SGHTA and CDR2 FQGNSA. V dropped 1 base and J dropped 0 bases, with 13 bases sitting between them. The CDR3 totals 17 residues. Here the CDR3 reads CASSLEGGGVAKNIQYF. CDR3 nucleotides: TGTGCCAGCAGCTTAGAGGGGGGGGGAGTAGCCAAAAACATTCAGTACTTC. Filled out from reference TRBV7-2 and TRBJ2-4, the complete variable domain reads GAGVSQSPSNKVTEKGKDVELRCDPISGHTALYWYRQSLGQGLEFLIYFQGNSAPDKSGLPSDRFSAERTGGSVSTLTIQRTQQEDSAVYLCASSLEGGGVAKNIQYFGAGTRLSVL.

This clonotype was counted once. The rearrangement links TRBV27 to TRBJ2-2; perhaps TRBD2 as D (6 bases). Germline loops: CDR1 MNHEY, CDR2 SMNVEV (reference sequence). With 11 bases removed from V and 7 bases from J, the gap between germline ends came to 17 bases. The CDR3 covers 13 residues. This CDR3 is CARNLSGVGELFF. CDR3 bases: TGTGCCCGCAATTTATCGGGGGTCGGGGAGCTGTTTTTT.